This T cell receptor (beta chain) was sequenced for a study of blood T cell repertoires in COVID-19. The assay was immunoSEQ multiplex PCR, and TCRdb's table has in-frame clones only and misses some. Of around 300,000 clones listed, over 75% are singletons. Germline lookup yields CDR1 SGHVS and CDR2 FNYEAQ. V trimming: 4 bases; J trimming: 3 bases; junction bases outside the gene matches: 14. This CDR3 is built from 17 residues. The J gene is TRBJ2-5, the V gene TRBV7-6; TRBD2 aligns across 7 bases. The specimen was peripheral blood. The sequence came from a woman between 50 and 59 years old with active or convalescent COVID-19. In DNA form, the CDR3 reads TGTGCCAGCAGCTCCTCGGCGGGGCGCGGGGGAAAAGAGACCCAGTACTTC. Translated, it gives CASSSSAGRGGKETQYF.